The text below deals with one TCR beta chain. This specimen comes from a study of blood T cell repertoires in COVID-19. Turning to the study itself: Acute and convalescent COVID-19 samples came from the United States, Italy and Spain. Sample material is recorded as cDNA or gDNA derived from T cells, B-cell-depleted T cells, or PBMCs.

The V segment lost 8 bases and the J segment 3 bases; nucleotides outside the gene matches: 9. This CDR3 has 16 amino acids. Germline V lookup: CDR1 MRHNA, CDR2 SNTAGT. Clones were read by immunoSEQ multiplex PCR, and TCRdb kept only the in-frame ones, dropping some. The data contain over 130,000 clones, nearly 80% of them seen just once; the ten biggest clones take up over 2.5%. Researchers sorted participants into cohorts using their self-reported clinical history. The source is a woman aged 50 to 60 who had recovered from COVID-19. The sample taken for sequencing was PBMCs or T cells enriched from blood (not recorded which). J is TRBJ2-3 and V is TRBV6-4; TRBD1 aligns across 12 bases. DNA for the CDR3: TGTGCCAGCGACCCCACGGGACAGGGGGCAACAGATACGCAGTATTTT. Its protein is CASDPTGQGATDTQYF.